Listed below are T cell receptor beta chains from one sample, sequenced in a study of monozygotic twins with inflammatory bowel disease. From its re-call of the 5' RACE reads, TCRdb lists each CDR3 protein once, without DNA. The sample is made up of approximately 160,000 distinct CDR3 sequences, and the top ten hold about 8% of it. The sequencing sample was made of blood. The receptor source for this set is a human donor with ulcerative colitis or Crohn's disease, or a healthy co-twin of an affected twin (not recorded which). Each CDR3 is given with its conserved first and last residue.

V gene	J gene	CDR3 protein
TRBV5-6	TRBJ1-2	CASSLRGDGYTF
TRBV6-1	TRBJ2-7	CATSGTSGGALYEQYF
TRBV20-1	TRBJ2-2	CSATNIASPTGELFF
TRBV12-3/TRBV12-4	TRBJ1-5	CASSFRAQPHQPQHF
TRBV7-9	TRBJ1-2	CASSGVRDGYGYTF
TRBV5-4	TRBJ2-2	CASSLTRANTGELFF
TRBV29-1	TRBJ2-7	CSVRTSGFASYEQYF
TRBV11-2	TRBJ2-7	CASSLKPSGRSSYEQYF
TRBV6-1	TRBJ2-1	CASSGERYNEQFF
TRBV7-9	TRBJ1-1	CASSLGRARKNTEAFF
TRBV5-6	TRBJ2-5	CASSLFPTIASGRDETQYF
TRBV12-3/TRBV12-4	TRBJ2-3	CASSLVMGLEPDTQYF
TRBV11-2	TRBJ2-7	CASSLDARRGRSYEQYF
TRBV5-1	TRBJ2-3	CASSLAVGSTDTQYF
TRBV3-1	TRBJ2-5	CASSQDTSEVALWTETQYF
TRBV20-1	TRBJ2-3	CSARDSGSGTDTQYF
TRBV4-1	TRBJ2-7	CASSQGGQSYF
TRBV5-1	TRBJ2-7	CASNNGQGLVYEQYF
TRBV3-1	TRBJ1-1	CASSRKSNTEAFF
TRBV7-6	TRBJ2-7	CASSFRGGGGFYEQYF